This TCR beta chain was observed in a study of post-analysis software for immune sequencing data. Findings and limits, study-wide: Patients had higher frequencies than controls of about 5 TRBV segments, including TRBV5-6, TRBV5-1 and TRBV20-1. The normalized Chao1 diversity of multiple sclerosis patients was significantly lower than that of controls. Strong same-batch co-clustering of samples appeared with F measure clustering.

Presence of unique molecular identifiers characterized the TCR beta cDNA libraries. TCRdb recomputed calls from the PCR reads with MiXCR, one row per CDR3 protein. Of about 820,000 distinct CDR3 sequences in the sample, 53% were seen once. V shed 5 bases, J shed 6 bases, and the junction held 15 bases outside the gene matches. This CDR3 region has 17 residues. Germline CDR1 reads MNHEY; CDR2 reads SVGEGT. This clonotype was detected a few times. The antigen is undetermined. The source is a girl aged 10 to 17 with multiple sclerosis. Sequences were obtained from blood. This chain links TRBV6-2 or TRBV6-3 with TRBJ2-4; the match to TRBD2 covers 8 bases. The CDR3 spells CASSHLVGPGGGNIQYF. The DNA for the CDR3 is TGTGCCAGCAGTCACTTGGTGGGACCGGGAGGGGGAAACATTCAGTACTTC.